In its sample, the clone carrying this T cell receptor (beta chain) was seen many times. In the original workflow: For papillary thyroid cancer, a distant-metastasis classifier was constructed from CDR3 differences observed across clinicopathological groups. TCRdb redid the clone calls on the PCR reads using MiXCR. The V and J calls come from TCRdb's annotation, not from the publication. The top ten clones hold just over 3.5% of a sample with roughly 98,000 clones, about 16% of them seen once. The sample belongs to a study of metastatic and nonmetastatic thyroid tumors. Study background: Malignant thyroid and benign thyroid patients provided blood and tumor or nodule tissue whose repertoires were compared.

Treatment of any kind had been given to no patient before thyroid surgery. V gave up 0 bases and J gave up 0 bases, with 6 bases separating them. CDR3 size: 14 residues. Germline V gene data show CDR1 as MNHEY and CDR2 as SVGAGI. The rearrangement links TRBV6-5 to TRBJ2-7, with D unresolved. Input material: blood. The source of this sequence is a female donor with papillary thyroid cancer or a benign thyroid nodule (not recorded which). Some clones in this sample may be carry-over from other donors' samples. CDR3 amino acids: CASSYSRTSYEQYF. DNA of the CDR3: TGTGCCAGCAGTTACTCGAGGACCTCCTACGAGCAGTACTTC.